Listed here are 24 T cell receptor beta chains from one sample, sequenced in a study of read filtering for tumor transcriptome and immune sequencing. Molecular barcoded adaptors covering alpha/delta and beta/gamma chains were used on roughly 400 ng RNA. MiXCR, run by TCRdb on the reads, gives a single entry per CDR3 protein. Of 100,000 to 150,000 distinct CDR3 sequences in the sample, over 10% are singletons; the top ten hold approximately 8%. Sequenced sample: a population of CD138-negative cells sorted from bone marrow. The receptor set was obtained from a donor aged 40 or older with multiple myeloma.

Remarks on this clonotype: At one boundary the junction diverges from the germline segment, which might be a read error. J is TRBJ2-7 and V is TRBV5-4; TRBD2 is a possible D gene (5 bases). The CDR3 extends over 15 amino acids. Germline V lookup: CDR1 SGHNT, CDR2 YYREEE (reference sequence). The CDR3 bases are TGTGCCAGCAGCTTTAGCCGGGGTCCCTCCCACGAGCAGTACTTC. Its translation is CASSFSRGPSHEQYF.

This clonotype was counted many times. This sequence joins TRBV20-1 and TRBJ2-1; a possible D gene is TRBD2 (6 bases). Germline CDR1 reads DFQATT; CDR2 reads SNEGSKA (reference sequence). The germline V and J ends were trimmed by 3 bases and 1 base, with 10 bases remaining between them. This CDR3 region has 14 residues. CDR3 sequence (DNA): TGCAGTGCTAGTACTAGCTCTTCCTACAATGAGCAGTTCTTC. Amino acids: CSASTSSSYNEQFF.

This clonotype has at least ten counts. The CDR3 sequence is CASSLSGLETQYF. The CDR3 nucleotides are TGTGCCAGCAGTTTATCAGGGCTGGAGACCCAGTACTTC. The chain joins TRBV27 to TRBJ2-5; D is unclear. This CDR3 is 13 amino acids long. Germline assignment: CDR1 MNHEY and CDR2 SMNVEV (reference sequence). V was pared by 0 bases and J by 5 bases, with 7 bases between.

This clonotype has at least ten counts. The chain carries TRBV7-6 and TRBJ2-1; D is possibly TRBD2 (6 bases). Germline CDR1 reads SGHVS; CDR2 reads FNYEAQ. Trimming took off 8 bases at V and 8 bases at J, with 13 bases between the two ends. The CDR3 is made up of 12 amino acids. The CDR3 protein is CASSGEAHEQFF. The CDR3 nucleotides read TGTGCCAGCTCCGGGGAGGCTCATGAGCAGTTCTTC.

The V call is TRBV9, the J call TRBJ2-2; D is ambiguous. This CDR3 region has 15 residues. Trimming stripped 0 bases from V and 0 bases from J, with 6 bases between. The germline V gene has CDR1 SGDLS and CDR2 YYNGEE. DNA of the CDR3: TGTGCCAGCAGCGTAGGAGGATCGAACACCGGGGAGCTGTTTTTT. Translating gives CASSVGGSNTGELFF.

Only a few counts were recorded for this clonotype. The chain carries TRBV12-3 or TRBV12-4 and TRBJ2-5; 8 positions agree with TRBD2. The V gene end was trimmed by 1 base and the J gene end by 4 bases; junction bases not matched to a gene: 11. The CDR3 sequence is 17 residues long. CDR3 sequence reads: CASSLEWAGGLVETQYF. The DNA of the CDR3 is TGTGCCAGCAGTTTAGAATGGGCGGGAGGTCTGGTAGAGACCCAGTACTTC.

The chain uses TRBV10-3 and TRBJ2-2; D not certain. The CDR3 length is 12 residues. Germline CDR1 and CDR2: ENHRY and SYGVKD. Trimming removed 5 bases at V and 8 bases at J, with 9 bases between. The CDR3 protein is CAISLPRGELFF. The CDR3 nucleotides read TGTGCCATCAGTCTGCCAAGGGGGGAGCTGTTTTTT.

In this sample, this clonotype turned up a few times. The chain is built from TRBV2 and TRBJ2-7; D is possibly TRBD1 (6 bases). The CDR3 spans 13 residues. Germline CDR1 SNHLY, CDR2 FYNNEI. Trimming pared 5 bases from V and 5 bases from J, leaving 13 bases between. The CDR3 nucleotides are TGTGCCAGCAGTCCCTCAGGGGACGACGAGCAGTACTTC. The encoded protein is CASSPSGDDEQYF.

The chain combines TRBV12-3 or TRBV12-4 with TRBJ1-5; 10 nucleotides align to TRBD1. The CDR3 has 16 amino acids. Germline trimming cut 5 bases from V and 4 bases from J; bases unmatched to any gene: 8. CDR3: CASSPNPGQGNQPQHF. The CDR3 DNA sequence: TGTGCCAGCAGTCCTAACCCGGGACAGGGGAATCAGCCCCAGCATTTT.

This clonotype occurred a few times. This chain connects TRBV28 to TRBJ2-5; the D call may be TRBD1 or TRBD2 (5 bases each). The ends were cut back, 4 bases at V and 4 bases at J, with 16 bases in the middle. CDR3 length: 15 residues. CDR1 and CDR2 from the germline V gene are MDHEN and SYDVKM. The CDR3 nucleotides read TGTGCCAGCAGTTCCCCGAGGGCAGGGAGAGAGACCCAGTACTTC. It encodes CASSSPRAGRETQYF.

In its sample, this clonotype was seen many times. The chain uses TRBV7-9 and TRBJ2-1, with a weak D call TRBD2 (5 bases). V lost 8 bases and J lost 12, with 11 bases in between. The CDR3 spans 10 residues. CDR1 and CDR2 (germline): SEHNR, FQNEAQ (reference sequence). The CDR3 here is CASGPGRQFF. In nucleotides, the CDR3 is TGTGCCAGCGGGCCGGGAAGGCAGTTCTTC.

In this sample, this clonotype turned up a few times. The chain joins TRBV20-1 to TRBJ1-1; 7 nucleotides agree with TRBD1. The CDR3 spans 14 residues. V was pared by 1 base and J by 5 bases, with 7 bases of the junction left unmatched. The germline V gene encodes CDR1 DFQATT and CDR2 SNEGSKA (reference sequence). The CDR3, as DNA: TGCAGTGCTAGAGGGGAGGGGGCATGGACTGAAGCTTTCTTT. It is translated as CSARGEGAWTEAFF.

This clonotype was picked up many times. The chain is built from TRBV20-1 and TRBJ1-5; D ambiguous. CDR3 size: 13 residues. V lost 0 bases, J lost 4 bases, and 7 bases lay in between. Germline loops: CDR1 DFQATT, CDR2 SNEGSKA (reference sequence). Written as DNA, the CDR3 is TGCAGTGCTAGAGATGGGGTAAATCAGCCCCAGCATTTT. Translating gives CSARDGVNQPQHF.

The rearrangement joins TRBV10-3 to TRBJ2-2, with 7 nucleotides matching TRBD2. Germline-derived CDR1 and CDR2 are ENHRY and SYGVKD. With V trimmed by 8 bases and J by 4 bases, 4 bases remained unmatched. The CDR3 is made up of 13 amino acids. The CDR3 DNA is TGTGCCATCCGGGCGGGAGTCACCGGGGAGCTGTTTTTT. It encodes CAIRAGVTGELFF.

This clonotype was counted only a few times. This chain uses TRBV29-1 with TRBJ2-7; D may correspond to TRBD1 or TRBD2 (7 bases each). Germline CDR1 and CDR2: SQVTM and ANQGSEA. CDR3 size: 12 residues. Trimming took off 4 bases at V and 6 bases at J, with 13 bases between the two ends. The CDR3: CSVVAGGAEQYF. The DNA for the CDR3 is TGCAGCGTTGTGGCAGGGGGGGCCGAGCAGTACTTC.

The table lists this clonotype with many counts. The rearrangement joins TRBV4-3 to TRBJ1-1; D unresolved. The V and J ends lost 0 bases and 4 bases respectively, with 12 bases between them. The CDR3 has 15 residues. Germline assignment: CDR1 LGHNA and CDR2 YSLEER. CDR3 sequence: CASSQERGWSTEAFF. The CDR3 DNA sequence: TGCGCCAGCAGCCAAGAGCGAGGTTGGAGCACTGAAGCTTTCTTT.

This clonotype came up a few times. Germline is not matched at one junction end, which may reflect a read error. This chain joins TRBV20-1 and TRBJ1-1; weak D call: TRBD1 (5 bases). The germline CDR1 and CDR2 sequences are DFQATT and SNEGSKA (reference sequence). The CDR3 totals 14 residues. The CDR3 here is CGALGQGPNTEAFF. In nucleotides, the CDR3 is TGCGGTGCCTTGGGGCAGGGTCCTAACACTGAAGCTTTCTTT.

CDR3 amino acids: CASSPPRANTGELFF. CDR3 bases: TGTGCCAGCTCACCACCGAGGGCGAACACCGGGGAGCTGTTTTTT. This sequence joins TRBV18 and TRBJ2-2, with a possible D match to TRBD2 (5 bases). Germline CDR1 and CDR2: KGHSH and LQKENI. This CDR3 has 15 amino acids. Trimming stripped 0 bases from V and 0 bases from J, with 5 bases between. The full variable domain, its missing parts supplied by reference TRBV18 and TRBJ2-2, is NAGVMQNPRHLVRRRGQEARLRCSPMKGHSHVYWYRQLPEEGLKFMVYLQKENIIDESGMPKERFSAEFPKEGPSILRIQQVVRGDSAAYFCASSPPRANTGELFFGEGSRLTVL.

About this clonotype itself: It may be a read error: a sequence one base away is much more abundant. The CDR3 does not end in the conserved phenylalanine or tryptophan, so this is likely a read error. This rearrangement joins TRBV12-3 or TRBV12-4 to TRBJ2-3, with D possibly being TRBD1 (5 bases). The CDR3 covers 15 residues. This CDR3 is CASGSPTTGTDTQYS. The CDR3 DNA reads as TGTGCTAGTGGTTCGCCCACGACAGGCACAGATACGCAGTATTCT.

A few counts support this clonotype. The chain employs TRBV2 and TRBJ2-7; D is unclear. Looked up from germline, CDR1 is SNHLY and CDR2 is FYNNEI. Trimming took off 1 base at V and 7 bases at J, with 11 bases between the two ends. CDR3 length: 13 amino acids. CDR3 in amino acids: CASSEGYGVEQYF. DNA of the CDR3: TGTGCCAGCAGTGAAGGATATGGGGTTGAGCAGTACTTC.

This clonotype appeared many times. The chain employs TRBV6-1 and TRBJ2-1, with D unclear. Trimming stripped 1 base from V and 7 bases from J, with 14 bases between. CDR1 is MNHNS, CDR2 SASEGT, per germline. The CDR3 has 15 residues. CDR3 DNA: TGTGCCAGCAGTGAAGGACTGGAGAGGAGAAATGAGCAGTTCTTC. Protein sequence: CASSEGLERRNEQFF.

In this sample, this clonotype turned up many times. V and J are TRBV10-3 and TRBJ2-2, with D perhaps matching TRBD2 (6 bases). Germline V gives CDR1 ENHRY, CDR2 SYGVKD. The V end was cut by 2 bases, the J end by 4 bases, with 14 bases between. The CDR3 runs 16 residues. The CDR3 here is CAISEVTAGTTGELFF. The CDR3 DNA sequence: TGTGCCATCAGTGAGGTTACCGCGGGGACCACCGGGGAGCTGTTTTTT.

This clonotype was observed at least ten times. The rearrangement uses TRBV6-5 and TRBJ2-5; D gene unclear. The length of the CDR3 is 11 residues. The V end lost 6 bases, the J end lost 0 bases, and 2 bases lay between the germline ends. Germline V CDR1 and CDR2: MNHEY, SVGAGI. CDR3 in amino acids: CASRYQETQYF. Here the CDR3 DNA reads TGTGCCAGCAGGTACCAAGAGACCCAGTACTTC.

This clonotype was seen at least ten times. The chain employs TRBV9 and TRBJ2-3; D is unclear. CDR3 length: 16 residues. Germline CDR1 and CDR2: SGDLS and YYNGEE. With 0 bases removed from V and 2 bases from J, the gap between germline ends came to 13 bases. The CDR3 DNA is TGTGCCAGCAGCGTAGGGAACTACCCAGACACAGATACGCAGTATTTT. It codes for CASSVGNYPDTDTQYF.